This TCR beta chain appears in the sequencing data of a study of beta chain features in type 1 diabetes. In germline, CDR1 is SGHAT, CDR2 FQNNGV. The V and J ends lost 2 bases and 6 bases, in that order; junction bases with no gene match: 19. The CDR3 is 19 residues long. This clone was recorded only once. Expressed TCRB transcripts were sequenced, since all the RNA that had been isolated was reverse transcribed. Sequencing was performed with immunoSEQ multiplex PCR; in TCRdb, only in-frame clones are kept and a portion is missing. This sample carries roughly 60,000 clones, around three fifths of them seen once, and the ten largest clones take 2.2%.

V usage is TRBV11-2 and J usage is TRBJ1-5, with 7 nucleotides matching TRBD1. This receptor was taken from a woman aged 18-30 years in good health. Sample: Tregs from blood. This CDR3 is CASSLSPILGTERGQPQHF. The CDR3 nucleotides are TGTGCCAGCAGCTTATCACCAATCCTCGGGACAGAAAGGGGTCAGCCCCAGCATTTT.